The 15 T cell receptor beta chains presented below share a single source sample, sequenced in a study of read filtering for tumor transcriptome and immune sequencing. This library used around 400 ng RNA and molecular barcoded adaptors spanning alpha/delta and beta/gamma chains. TCRdb called the reads again in MiXCR, with one record for every CDR3 protein. This sample has roughly 41,000 distinct CDR3 sequences, with roughly 13% found just once. The sequenced sample consisted of a population of CD138-negative cells sorted from bone marrow. These receptors originate from a donor at least 40 years old with multiple myeloma.

This clonotype appeared many times. The rearrangement links TRBV18 to TRBJ2-3; weak D call: TRBD1 (5 bases). V lost 1 base, J lost 6 bases, and 14 bases lay in between. CDR3 size: 15 residues. Germline V gives CDR1 KGHSH, CDR2 LQKENI. CDR3 residues: CASSPRSGFMDTQYF. DNA of the CDR3: TGTGCCAGCTCACCACGGTCAGGGTTCATGGATACGCAGTATTTT.

V is TRBV20-1 and J is TRBJ2-1; 7 positions agree with TRBD2. This CDR3 has 15 residues. V shed 4 bases, J shed 8 bases, and the junction held 14 bases outside the gene matches. CDR1 and CDR2 from the germline V gene are DFQATT and SNEGSKA (reference sequence). The CDR3 DNA sequence: TGCAGTGCTAAAAGGTCTTGCGGGGGTCTAGATGAGCAGTTCTTC. Translated, it gives CSAKRSCGGLDEQFF.

The V call is TRBV7-9, the J call TRBJ2-1; 7 bases agree with TRBD1. With 3 bases clipped from V and 5 bases from J, the junction kept 7 bases outside the gene matches. Germline-derived CDR1 and CDR2 are SEHNR and FQNEAQ (reference sequence). The CDR3 spans 15 residues. The CDR3 nucleotides are TGTGCCAGCAGCTTCGGACAGGCCAAGGACAATGAGCAGTTCTTC. Translating it yields CASSFGQAKDNEQFF.

This clonotype was recorded many times. The rearrangement uses TRBV7-9 and TRBJ2-1, with TRBD2 as a possible D gene (6 bases). Deletions cut 2 bases from V and 5 bases from J, with 19 bases between. This CDR3 is built from 17 residues. From germline, CDR1 is SEHNR and CDR2 FQNEAQ (reference sequence). The CDR3 protein is CASSLSRGQGGNNEQFF. In DNA form, the CDR3 reads TGTGCCAGCAGCTTATCGAGGGGCCAGGGAGGCAACAATGAGCAGTTCTTC.

This clonotype has a count of ten or more. The chain couples TRBV7-2 to TRBJ2-3; D remains unclear. Germline values: CDR1 SGHTA, CDR2 FQGNSA. This CDR3 comprises 15 residues. V was pared by 1 base and J by 4 bases, with 12 bases between. The CDR3 here is CASSLGPRYSDTQYF. The CDR3 DNA reads TGTGCCAGCAGCTTAGGTCCTAGGTACTCAGATACGCAGTATTTT.

For this clonotype: The junction differs from germline at one of its ends, possibly a read error. The chain has TRBV5-1 and TRBJ2-1; 8 bases line up with TRBD1. In germline, CDR1 is SGHRS, CDR2 YFSETQ. The CDR3 totals 15 residues. The CDR3 nucleotides read TGCGCCAGCAGCTCCGGACAGGGCGGACTCAATGAGCAGTTCTTT. This encodes CASSSGQGGLNEQFF.

This clonotype was found many times. The V call is TRBV4-3, the J call TRBJ2-6; D gene uncertain. This CDR3 has 17 residues. Trimming removed 0 bases at V and 0 bases at J, with 9 bases between. Germline V lookup: CDR1 LGHNA, CDR2 YSLEER. The chain's CDR3 is CASSQDWALSGANVLTF. CDR3 nucleotide sequence: TGCGCCAGCAGCCAAGATTGGGCCCTCTCTGGGGCCAACGTCCTGACTTTC.

This clonotype appeared many times. The chain recombines TRBV4-2 with TRBJ1-1; a weak D match, TRBD1 (6 bases). Trimming removed 4 bases from V and 2 bases from J, with 11 bases in between. Germline CDR1 and CDR2: LGHNA and YNFKEQ. This CDR3 spans 14 amino acids. The CDR3 loop reads CASSRTADNTEAFF. The CDR3 DNA follows: TGTGCCAGCAGCCGGACAGCTGACAACACTGAAGCTTTCTTT.

This clonotype was observed at least ten times. V is TRBV18 and J is TRBJ2-1; 8 nucleotides line up with TRBD1. Germline V gene data show CDR1 as KGHSH and CDR2 as LQKENI. The CDR3 contains 13 residues. V shed 4 bases and J 8 bases; nucleotides not matched to a gene: 4. This CDR3 is CASSLGQGDEQFF. Written as DNA, the CDR3 is TGTGCCAGCTCACTTGGACAGGGCGATGAGCAGTTCTTC.

This clonotype was found many times. This chain links TRBV7-9 with TRBJ2-5, with 7 bases lining up with TRBD2. Per germline, CDR1 SEHNR and CDR2 FQNEAQ (reference sequence). The CDR3 runs to 14 residues. The trim removed 3 bases at V and 4 bases at J, leaving 5 bases unmatched. DNA for the CDR3: TGTGCCAGCAGCTTCGGACTAGGTTCAGAGACCCAGTACTTC. Its protein is CASSFGLGSETQYF.

This clonotype has ten or more counts. The chain employs TRBV24-1 and TRBJ2-3, with no clear D. The CDR3 totals 15 residues. Germline V lookup: CDR1 KGHDR, CDR2 SFDVKD. The V and J ends lost 0 bases and 2 bases respectively, with 8 bases between them. Here the CDR3 reads CATSDLGRDTDTQYF. The DNA of the CDR3 is TGTGCCACCAGTGATTTGGGAAGGGACACAGATACGCAGTATTTT.

This clonotype was observed at least ten times. This may be a read error: a much more frequent sequence differs by one nucleotide. The V call is TRBV4-1, the J call TRBJ2-1, with D uncertain. Trimming removed 0 bases from V and 4 bases from J, with 7 bases in between. Germline V gene data show CDR1 as MGHRA and CDR2 as YSYEKL. This CDR3 spans 14 amino acids. CDR3 loop: CASSQDSVYNEQFF. The CDR3 region has the DNA TGCGCCAGCAGCCAAGATTCCGTGTACAATGAGCAGTTCTTC.

Concerning this clonotype: One junction end disagrees with the germline gene, perhaps due to a read error. V usage is TRBV7-8 and J usage is TRBJ2-1; 8 nucleotides line up with TRBD2. Germline V gene sequence: CDR1 SGHVS, CDR2 FQNEAQ. CDR3 length equals 15 residues. CDR3 coding DNA: TGTGCCAGCAGTTTAGCGGGGTATGCAGGGAATGAGCAGTTCTTC. It specifies CASSLAGYAGNEQFF.

This clonotype was seen only a few times. Just one base apart from a much larger clone, this may be a read error. The J gene is TRBJ2-5, the V gene TRBV12-3 or TRBV12-4, with a possible D match to TRBD1 (5 bases). This CDR3 has 15 amino acids. Trimming took 6 bases from V and 5 from J, leaving 19 bases between them. As DNA, the CDR3 is TGTGCCAGCAGCCCACTCAGGGCTAGTCTTGAGACCCAGTACTTC. Protein sequence: CASSPLRASLETQYF.

This clonotype was picked up many times. The chain joins TRBV19 to TRBJ1-5, with a weak D call TRBD1 (5 bases). This CDR3 is built from 16 residues. The V and J ends lost 5 bases and 9 bases respectively, with 23 bases between them. CDR1 is LNHDA and CDR2 is SQIVND in the germline V gene (reference sequence). CDR3 coding DNA: TGTGCCAGTAGTCTGTGGGGGAGGGGTACCGGTCGGCCCCAGCATTTT. Encoded protein: CASSLWGRGTGRPQHF.